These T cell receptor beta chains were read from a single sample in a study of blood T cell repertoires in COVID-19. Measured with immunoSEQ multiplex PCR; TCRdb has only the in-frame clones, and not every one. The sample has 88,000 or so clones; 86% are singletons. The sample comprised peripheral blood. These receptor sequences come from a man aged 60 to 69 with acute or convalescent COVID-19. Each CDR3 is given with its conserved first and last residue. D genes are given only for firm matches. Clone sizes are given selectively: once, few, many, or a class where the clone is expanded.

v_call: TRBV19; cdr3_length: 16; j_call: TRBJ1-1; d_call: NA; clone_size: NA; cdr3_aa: CASSIALTARNTEAFF; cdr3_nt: TGTGCCAGTAGTATAGCTCTGACAGCGCGGAACACTGAAGCTTTCTTT
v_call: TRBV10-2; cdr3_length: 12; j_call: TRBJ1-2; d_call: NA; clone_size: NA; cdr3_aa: CASSDQDYGYTF; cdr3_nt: TGCGCCAGCAGTGATCAGGACTATGGCTACACCTTC
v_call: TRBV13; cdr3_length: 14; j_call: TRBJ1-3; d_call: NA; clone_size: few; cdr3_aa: CASSFSGAGNTIYF; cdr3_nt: TGTGCCAGCAGCTTTTCGGGAGCGGGAAACACCATATATTTT
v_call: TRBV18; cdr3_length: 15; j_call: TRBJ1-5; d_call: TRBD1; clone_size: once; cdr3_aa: CASSPGQGTTQPQHF; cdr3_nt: TGTGCCAGCTCGCCCGGACAGGGAACCACTCAGCCCCAGCATTTT
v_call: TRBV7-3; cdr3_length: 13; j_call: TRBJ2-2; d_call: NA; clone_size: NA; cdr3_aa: CASSFGLPGELFF; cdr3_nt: TGTGCCAGCAGCTTCGGACTGCCGGGAGAGCTGTTTTTT
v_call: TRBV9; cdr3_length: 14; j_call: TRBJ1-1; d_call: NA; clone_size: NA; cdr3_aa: CASSTLPGNTEAFF; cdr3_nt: TGTGCCAGCAGCACTCTGCCAGGGAACACTGAAGCTTTCTTT
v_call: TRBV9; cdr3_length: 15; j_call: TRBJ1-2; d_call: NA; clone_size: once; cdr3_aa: CASSRPGQENYGYTF; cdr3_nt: TGTGCCAGCAGCCGACCTGGGCAGGAAAACTATGGCTACACCTTC
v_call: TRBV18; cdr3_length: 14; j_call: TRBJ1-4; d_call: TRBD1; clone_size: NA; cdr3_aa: CASSPDREGEKLFF; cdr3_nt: TGTGCCAGCTCACCGGACAGGGAGGGGGAAAAACTGTTTTTT
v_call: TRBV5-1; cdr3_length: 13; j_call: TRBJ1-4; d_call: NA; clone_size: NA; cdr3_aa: CASSFRTNEKLFF; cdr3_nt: TGCGCCAGCAGCTTCCGAACTAATGAAAAACTGTTTTTT
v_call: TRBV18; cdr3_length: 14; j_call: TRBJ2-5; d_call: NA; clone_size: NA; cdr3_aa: CASSPPLDQETQYF; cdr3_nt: TGTGCCAGCTCACCCCCTTTAGATCAAGAGACCCAGTACTTC
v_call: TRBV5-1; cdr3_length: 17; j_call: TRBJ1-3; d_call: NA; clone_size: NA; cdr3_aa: CASSLAGAGAFGNTIYF; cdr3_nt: TGCGCCAGCAGCTTGGCCGGGGCAGGGGCCTTTGGAAACACCATATATTTT
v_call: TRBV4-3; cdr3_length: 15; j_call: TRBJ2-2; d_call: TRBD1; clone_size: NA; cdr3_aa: CASSQGTGGTGELFF; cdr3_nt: TGCGCCAGCAGCCAAGGGACAGGTGGAACCGGGGAGCTGTTTTTT
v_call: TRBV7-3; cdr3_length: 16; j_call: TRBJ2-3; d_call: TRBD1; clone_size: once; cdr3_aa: CASRLGTGGETDTQYF; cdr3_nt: TGTGCCAGCAGACTAGGGACAGGGGGCGAAACAGATACGCAGTATTTT
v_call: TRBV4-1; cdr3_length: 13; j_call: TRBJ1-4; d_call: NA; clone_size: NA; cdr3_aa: CASSSQAIEKLFF; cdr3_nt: TGCGCCAGCAGCTCCCAGGCCATTGAAAAACTGTTTTTT
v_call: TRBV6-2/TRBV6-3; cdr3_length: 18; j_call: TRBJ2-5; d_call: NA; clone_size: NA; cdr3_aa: CASSYQMRAGGDRETQYF; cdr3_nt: TGTGCCAGCAGTTACCAGATGCGGGCGGGTGGAGATCGGGAGACCCAGTACTTC
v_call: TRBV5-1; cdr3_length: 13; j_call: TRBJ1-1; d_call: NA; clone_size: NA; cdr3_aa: CASSFTGQRGAFF; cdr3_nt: TGCGCCAGCAGCTTCACAGGACAGCGAGGAGCTTTCTTT
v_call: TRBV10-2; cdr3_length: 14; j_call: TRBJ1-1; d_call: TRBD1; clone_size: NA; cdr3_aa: CASTATGANTEAFF; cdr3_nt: TGCGCCAGCACTGCGACAGGGGCGAACACTGAAGCTTTCTTT
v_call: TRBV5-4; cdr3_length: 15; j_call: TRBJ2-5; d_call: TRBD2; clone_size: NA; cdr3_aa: CASSISGGNGETQYF; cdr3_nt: TGTGCCAGCAGCATAAGCGGGGGGAATGGAGAGACCCAGTACTTC
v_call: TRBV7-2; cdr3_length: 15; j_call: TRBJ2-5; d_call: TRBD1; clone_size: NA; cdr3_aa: CASSFRGRGPETQYF; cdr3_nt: TGTGCCAGCAGCTTTCGCGGCAGGGGGCCGGAGACCCAGTACTTC
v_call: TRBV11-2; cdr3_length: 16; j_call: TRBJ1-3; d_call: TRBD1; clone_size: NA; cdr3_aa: CASSEAGGPSGNTIYF; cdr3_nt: TGTGCCAGCAGCGAGGCAGGGGGTCCCTCTGGAAACACCATATATTTT
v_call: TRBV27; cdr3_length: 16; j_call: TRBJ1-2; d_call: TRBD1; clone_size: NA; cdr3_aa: CATRKEQGARFDGYTF; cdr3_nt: TGTGCCACCCGAAAAGAACAGGGGGCGCGATTTGATGGCTACACCTTC
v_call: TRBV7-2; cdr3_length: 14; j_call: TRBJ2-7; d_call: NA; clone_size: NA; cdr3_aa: CASSLNLGPYEQYF; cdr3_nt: TGTGCCAGCAGCTTAAACTTGGGCCCCTACGAGCAGTACTTC
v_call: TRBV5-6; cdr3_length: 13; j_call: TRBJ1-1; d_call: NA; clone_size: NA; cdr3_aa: CASSLFPVMEAFF; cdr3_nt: TGTGCCAGCAGCTTGTTCCCCGTAATGGAAGCTTTCTTT
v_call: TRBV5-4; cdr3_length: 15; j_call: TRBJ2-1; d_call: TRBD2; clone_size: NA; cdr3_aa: CASSLVRGGPDEQFF; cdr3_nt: TGTGCCAGCAGCTTGGTGCGGGGGGGCCCTGATGAGCAGTTCTTC
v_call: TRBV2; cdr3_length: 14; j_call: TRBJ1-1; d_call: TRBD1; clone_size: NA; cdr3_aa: CASRGQGMNTEAFF; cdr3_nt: TGTGCCAGCAGAGGACAGGGAATGAACACTGAAGCTTTCTTT
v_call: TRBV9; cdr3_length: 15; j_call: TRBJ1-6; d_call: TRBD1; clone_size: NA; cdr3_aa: CASSAGQGGNSPLHF; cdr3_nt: TGTGCCAGCAGCGCGGGACAGGGAGGGAATTCACCCCTCCACTTT
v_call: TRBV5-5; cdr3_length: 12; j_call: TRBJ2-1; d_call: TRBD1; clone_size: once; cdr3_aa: CASSYLGQGQFF; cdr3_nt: TGTGCCAGCAGCTACCTAGGACAGGGCCAGTTCTTC
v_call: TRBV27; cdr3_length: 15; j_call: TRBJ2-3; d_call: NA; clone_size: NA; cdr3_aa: CASRKLLISTDTQYF; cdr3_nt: TGTGCCAGCAGAAAACTCCTGATTAGCACAGATACGCAGTATTTT
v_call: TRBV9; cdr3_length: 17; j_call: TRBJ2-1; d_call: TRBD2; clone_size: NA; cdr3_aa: CASSVAFGGSSYNEQFF; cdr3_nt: TGTGCCAGCAGCGTAGCTTTCGGCGGGAGTTCCTACAATGAGCAGTTCTTC
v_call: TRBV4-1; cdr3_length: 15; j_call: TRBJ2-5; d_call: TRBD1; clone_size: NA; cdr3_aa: CASSLFSDRGETQYF; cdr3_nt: TGCGCCAGCAGCCTCTTCTCCGACAGGGGAGAGACCCAGTACTTC